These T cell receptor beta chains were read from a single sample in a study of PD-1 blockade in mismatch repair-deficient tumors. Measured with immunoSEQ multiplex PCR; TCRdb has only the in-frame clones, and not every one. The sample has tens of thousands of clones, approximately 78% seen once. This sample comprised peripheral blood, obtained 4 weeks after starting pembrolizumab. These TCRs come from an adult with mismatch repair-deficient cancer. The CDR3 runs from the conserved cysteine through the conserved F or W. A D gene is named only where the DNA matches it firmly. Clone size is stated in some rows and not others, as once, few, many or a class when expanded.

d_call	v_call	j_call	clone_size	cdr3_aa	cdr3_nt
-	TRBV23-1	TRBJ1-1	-	CASSQSGGRDFLMNTEAFF	TGCGCCAGCAGTCAATCTGGGGGACGGGACTTTCTGATGAACACTGAAGCTTTCTTT
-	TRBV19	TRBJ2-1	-	CASSIKGWNEQFF	TGTGCCAGTAGTATAAAAGGGTGGAATGAGCAGTTCTTC
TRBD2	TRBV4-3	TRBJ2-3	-	CASSQEVAGGADTQYF	TGCGCCAGCAGCCAAGAGGTAGCGGGAGGGGCAGATACGCAGTATTTT
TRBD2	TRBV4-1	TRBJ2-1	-	CASSQVGLTSGPNEQFF	TGCGCCAGCAGCCAAGTAGGCCTGACTAGCGGTCCGAATGAGCAGTTCTTC
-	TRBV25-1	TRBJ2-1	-	CASSESRRYNNEQFF	TGTGCCAGCAGTGAAAGCAGGAGGTACAACAATGAGCAGTTCTTC
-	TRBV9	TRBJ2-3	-	CASSGNTDTQYF	TGTGCCAGCAGCGGAAACACAGATACGCAGTATTTT
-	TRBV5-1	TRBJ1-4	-	CASSLWGSGEKLFF	TGCGCCAGCAGCTTGTGGGGCTCGGGCGAAAAACTGTTTTTT
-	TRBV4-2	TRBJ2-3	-	CASSQVHRGTDTQYF	TGTGCCAGCAGCCAAGTTCACAGGGGCACAGATACGCAGTATTTT
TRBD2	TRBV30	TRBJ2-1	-	CAWAGAASGSLYEQFF	TGTGCCTGGGCCGGGGCGGCTAGCGGGAGTCTCTATGAGCAGTTCTTC
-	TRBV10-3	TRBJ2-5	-	CAISVSQIGNGETQYF	TGTGCCATCAGTGTGTCCCAAATCGGCAATGGGGAGACCCAGTACTTC
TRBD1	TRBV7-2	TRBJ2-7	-	CASSLDTGGAYEQYF	TGTGCCAGCAGCTTAGATACAGGGGGCGCCTACGAGCAGTACTTC
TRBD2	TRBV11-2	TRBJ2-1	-	CASSLSPSSGRQFF	TGTGCCAGCAGCTTAAGTCCCTCTAGCGGGCGCCAGTTCTTC
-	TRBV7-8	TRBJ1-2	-	CASSLAGSWRYGYTF	TGTGCCAGCAGCTTAGCGGGTTCCTGGCGTTATGGCTACACCTTC
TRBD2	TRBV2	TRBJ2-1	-	CASSEGLAGVEQFF	TGTGCCAGCAGTGAGGGGCTAGCGGGAGTGGAGCAGTTCTTC
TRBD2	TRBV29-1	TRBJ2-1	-	CSVVQGRGGNEQFF	TGCAGCGTTGTACAAGGGCGGGGGGGCAATGAGCAGTTCTTC
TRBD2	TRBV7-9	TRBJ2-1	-	CASSSPGLAGVEQFF	TGTGCCAGCAGTTCACCGGGACTAGCGGGAGTTGAGCAGTTCTTC
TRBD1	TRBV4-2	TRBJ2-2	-	CASSQLQGTGELFF	TGTGCCAGCAGCCAATTACAGGGGACCGGGGAGCTGTTTTTT
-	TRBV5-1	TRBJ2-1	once	CASNSDPPSYNEQFF	TGCGCCAGCAACTCAGACCCGCCCTCCTACAATGAGCAGTTCTTC
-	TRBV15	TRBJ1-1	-	CATSRERRWGMNTEAFF	TGTGCCACCAGCAGAGAACGGAGGTGGGGGATGAACACTGAAGCTTTCTTT
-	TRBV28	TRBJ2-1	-	CASSSQEWRYNEQFF	TGTGCCAGCAGTTCACAGGAGTGGAGGTACAATGAGCAGTTCTTC
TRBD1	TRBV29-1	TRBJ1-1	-	CSVQRDRDTEAFF	TGCAGCGTTCAAAGGGACAGAGACACTGAAGCTTTCTTT
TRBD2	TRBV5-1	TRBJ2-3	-	CASSLAPPGLATVRTDTQYF	TGCGCCAGCAGCTTGGCCCCGCCGGGACTAGCGACAGTACGAACAGATACGCAGTATTTT
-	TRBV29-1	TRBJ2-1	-	CSVEKGVSSYNEQFF	TGCAGCGTTGAGAAAGGGGTAAGCTCCTACAATGAGCAGTTCTTC
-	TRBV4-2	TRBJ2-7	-	CASSQVFATYAYEQYF	TGTGCCAGCAGCCAAGTGTTCGCGACTTACGCCTACGAGCAGTACTTC
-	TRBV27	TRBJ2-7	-	CASSPTWNSYEQYF	TGTGCCAGCAGTCCAACGTGGAACTCCTACGAGCAGTACTTC
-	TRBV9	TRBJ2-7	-	CASSVASADTYEQYF	TGTGCCAGCAGCGTAGCATCGGCGGATACCTACGAGCAGTACTTC
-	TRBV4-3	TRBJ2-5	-	CASSQSYVRETQYF	TGCGCCAGCAGCCAGTCCTACGTTCGGGAGACCCAGTACTTC
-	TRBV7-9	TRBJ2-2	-	CASRGGVANTGELFF	TGTGCCAGCAGGGGCGGTGTCGCGAACACCGGGGAGCTGTTTTTT
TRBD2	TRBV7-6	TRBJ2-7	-	CASSPYGTSGSYEQYF	TGTGCCAGCAGCCCATACGGGACTAGCGGGAGCTACGAGCAGTACTTC
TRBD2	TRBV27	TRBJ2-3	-	CASSPSGRASGTQYF	TGTGCCAGCAGTCCTAGCGGGAGGGCCTCCGGTACGCAGTATTTT
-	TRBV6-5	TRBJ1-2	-	CASSYRNQLYGYTF	TGTGCCAGCAGTTACCGGAACCAACTCTATGGCTACACCTTC
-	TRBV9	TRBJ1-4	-	CASSVEGGTNEKLFF	TGTGCCAGCAGCGTAGAAGGCGGAACAAATGAAAAACTGTTTTTT
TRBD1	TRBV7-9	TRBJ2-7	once	CASSTRDSSYEQYF	TGTGCCAGCAGCACCCGGGACAGCTCCTACGAGCAGTACTTC
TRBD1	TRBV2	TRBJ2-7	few	CASSDETLRDRGSYEQYF	TGTGCCAGCAGTGACGAGACCCTCCGGGACAGGGGCTCCTACGAGCAGTACTTC
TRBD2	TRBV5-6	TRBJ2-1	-	CASSQGGFGNEQFF	TGTGCCAGCAGCCAGGGAGGGTTCGGCAATGAGCAGTTCTTC
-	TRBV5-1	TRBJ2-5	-	CASARGGETQYF	TGCGCCAGCGCGAGGGGGGGTGAGACCCAGTACTTC
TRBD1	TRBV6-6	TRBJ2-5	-	CASSYSGTGLQETQYF	TGTGCCAGCAGTTACTCGGGGACAGGCCTCCAAGAGACCCAGTACTTC
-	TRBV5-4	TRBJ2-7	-	CASSPQGEDEQYF	TGCGCCAGCAGCCCCCAGGGAGAGGACGAGCAGTACTTC
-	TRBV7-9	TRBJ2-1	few	CASSYMQGWQFF	TGTGCCAGCAGCTACATGCAGGGGTGGCAGTTCTTC
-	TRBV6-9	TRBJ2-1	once	CASSFPPPGYYEQFF	TGTGCCAGCAGTTTTCCCCCCCCAGGGTACTATGAGCAGTTCTTC
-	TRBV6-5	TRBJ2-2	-	CASSYLNTGELFF	TGTGCCAGCAGTTACCTGAACACCGGGGAGCTGTTTTTT
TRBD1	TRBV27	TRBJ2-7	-	CASSSTTGGHEQYF	TGTGCCAGCAGTTCCACGACAGGGGGCCACGAGCAGTACTTC
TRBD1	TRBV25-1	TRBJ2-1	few	CASSGGQLYNEQFF	TGTGCCAGCAGTGGGGGACAGCTTTACAATGAGCAGTTCTTC
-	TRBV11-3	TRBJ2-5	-	CASSSQGPTGTQYF	TGTGCCAGCAGCTCCCAGGGACCCACGGGGACCCAGTACTTC
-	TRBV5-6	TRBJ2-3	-	CASSVSDDTQYF	TGTGCCAGCAGCGTTTCTGACGATACGCAGTATTTT
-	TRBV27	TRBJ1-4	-	CASRRQRPRFATNEKLFF	TGTGCCAGCAGACGACAGCGTCCTAGGTTTGCAACTAATGAAAAACTGTTTTTT